The sequence of this TCR beta chain was determined in a study of OX40 agonist ivuxolimab in advanced cancers. The overall study: Age averaged 60 years (range about 23 to 80), and around 78% were male.

The germline CDR1 and CDR2 sequences are GTSNPN and SVGIG (reference sequence). Between the trimmed V and J ends, which lost 5 bases and 4 bases, there was a span of 11 bases. This CDR3 comprises 13 residues. The protocol was immunoSEQ multiplex PCR, while the TCRdb copy is restricted to in-frame clones and leaves out a portion. The sample consists of 30,000 to 35,000 clones, roughly four fifths of them appearing once. This clonotype was sampled from an adult with an advanced solid tumor such as melanoma, head and neck, liver or kidney cancer. The sequencing here drew on CD4+ or CD8+ T cells sorted from blood, taken in a trial of the OX40 agonist ivuxolimab. This chain connects TRBV30 to TRBJ2-2; D unresolved. The chain's CDR3 is CAWSTGPTGELFF. DNA of the CDR3: TGTGCCTGGTCCACCGGGCCCACCGGGGAGCTGTTTTTT.